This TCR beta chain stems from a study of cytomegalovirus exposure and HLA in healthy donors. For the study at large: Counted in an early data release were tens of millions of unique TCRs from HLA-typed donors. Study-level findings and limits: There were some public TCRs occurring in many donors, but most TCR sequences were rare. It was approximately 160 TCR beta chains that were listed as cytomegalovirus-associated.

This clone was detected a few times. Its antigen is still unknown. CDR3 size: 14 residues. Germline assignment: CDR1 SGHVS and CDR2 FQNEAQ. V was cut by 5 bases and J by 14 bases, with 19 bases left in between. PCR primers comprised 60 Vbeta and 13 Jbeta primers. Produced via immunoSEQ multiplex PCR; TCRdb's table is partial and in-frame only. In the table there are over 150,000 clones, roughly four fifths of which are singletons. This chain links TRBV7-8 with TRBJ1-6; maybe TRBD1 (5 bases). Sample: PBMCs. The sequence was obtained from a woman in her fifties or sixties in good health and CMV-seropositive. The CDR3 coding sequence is TGTGCCAGCAGCCCCCAGGCAGGGCTTGGGGCCCTCCACTTT. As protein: CASSPQAGLGALHF.